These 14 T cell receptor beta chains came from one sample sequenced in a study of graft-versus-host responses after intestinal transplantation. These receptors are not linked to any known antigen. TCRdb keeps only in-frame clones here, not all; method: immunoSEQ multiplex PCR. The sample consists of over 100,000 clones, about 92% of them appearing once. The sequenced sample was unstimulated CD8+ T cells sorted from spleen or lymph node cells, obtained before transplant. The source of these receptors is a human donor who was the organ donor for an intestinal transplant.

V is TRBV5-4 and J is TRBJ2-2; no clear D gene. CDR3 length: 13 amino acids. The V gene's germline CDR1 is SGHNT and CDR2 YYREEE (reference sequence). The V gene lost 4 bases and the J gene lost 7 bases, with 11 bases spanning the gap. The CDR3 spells CASSLLLGGELFF. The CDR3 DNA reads TGTGCCAGCAGCCTGCTCTTAGGCGGGGAGCTGTTTTTT. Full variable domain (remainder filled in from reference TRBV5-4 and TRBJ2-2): ETGVTQSPTHLIKTRGQQVTLRCSSQSGHNTVSWYQQALGQGPQFIFQYYREEENGRGNFPPRFSGLQFPNYSSELNVNALELDDSALYLCASSLLLGGELFFGEGSRLTVL.

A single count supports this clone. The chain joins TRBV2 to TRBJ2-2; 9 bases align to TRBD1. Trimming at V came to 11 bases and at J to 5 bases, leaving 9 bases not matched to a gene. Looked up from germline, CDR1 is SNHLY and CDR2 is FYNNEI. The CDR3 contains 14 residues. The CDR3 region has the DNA TGTGCCGGCCTACAGGGGGCAGGGACCGGGGAGCTGTTTTTT. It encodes CAGLQGAGTGELFF.

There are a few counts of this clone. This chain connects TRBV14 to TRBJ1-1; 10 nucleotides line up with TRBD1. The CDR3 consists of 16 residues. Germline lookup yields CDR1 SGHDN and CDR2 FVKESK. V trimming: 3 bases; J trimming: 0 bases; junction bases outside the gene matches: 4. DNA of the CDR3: TGTGCCAGCAGCCAGACGACAGGGGGCTTGAACACTGAAGCTTTCTTT. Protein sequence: CASSQTTGGLNTEAFF.

This CDR3 is CASSVGGAGTDTQYF. The CDR3 DNA reads TGTGCCAGCAGTGTTGGCGGGGCAGGGACAGATACGCAGTATTTT. V gene TRBV6-5 combines with J gene TRBJ2-3; tentatively, D is TRBD2 (6 bases). The CDR3 has 15 residues. Germline-derived CDR1 and CDR2 are MNHEY and SVGAGI. V gave up 5 bases and J gave up 3 bases, with 15 bases separating them.

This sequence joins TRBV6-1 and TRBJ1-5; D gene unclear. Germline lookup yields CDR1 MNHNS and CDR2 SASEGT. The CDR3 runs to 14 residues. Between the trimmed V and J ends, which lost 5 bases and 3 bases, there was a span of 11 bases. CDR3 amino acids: CASSSMGYNQPQHF. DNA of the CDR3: TGTGCCAGCAGTTCCATGGGGTACAATCAGCCCCAGCATTTT.

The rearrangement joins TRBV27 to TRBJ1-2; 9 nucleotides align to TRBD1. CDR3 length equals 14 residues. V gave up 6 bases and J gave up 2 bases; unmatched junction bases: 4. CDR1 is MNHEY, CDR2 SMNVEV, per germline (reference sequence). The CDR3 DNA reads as TGTGCCAGCAGCCCAGGACAGGGGAACTATGGCTACACCTTC. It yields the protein CASSPGQGNYGYTF.

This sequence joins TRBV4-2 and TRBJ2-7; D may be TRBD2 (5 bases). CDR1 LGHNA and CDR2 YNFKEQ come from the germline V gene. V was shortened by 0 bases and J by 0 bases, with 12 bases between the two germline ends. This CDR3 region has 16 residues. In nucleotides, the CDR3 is TGTGCCAGCAGCCAAGAAGGTGGTAGCGTCTCCTACGAGCAGTACTTC. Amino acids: CASSQEGGSVSYEQYF.

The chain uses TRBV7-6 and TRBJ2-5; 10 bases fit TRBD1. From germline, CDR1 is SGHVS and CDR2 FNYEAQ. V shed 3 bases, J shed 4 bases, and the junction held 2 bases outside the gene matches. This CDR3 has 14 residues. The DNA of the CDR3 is TGTGCCAGCAGCTTGACAGGGGGCTCAGAGACCCAGTACTTC. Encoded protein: CASSLTGGSETQYF.

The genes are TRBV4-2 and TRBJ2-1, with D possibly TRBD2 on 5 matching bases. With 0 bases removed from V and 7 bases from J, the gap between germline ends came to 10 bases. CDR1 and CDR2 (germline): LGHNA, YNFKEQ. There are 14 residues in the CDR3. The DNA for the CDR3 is TGTGCCAGCAGCCAAGATGGAAGCGGAAATGAGCAGTTCTTC. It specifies CASSQDGSGNEQFF.

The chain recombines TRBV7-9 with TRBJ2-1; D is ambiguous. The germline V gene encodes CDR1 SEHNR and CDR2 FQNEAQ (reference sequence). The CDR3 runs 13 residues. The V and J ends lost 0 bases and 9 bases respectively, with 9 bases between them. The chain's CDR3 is CASSLAVFGEQFF. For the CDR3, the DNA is TGTGCCAGCAGCTTAGCCGTCTTCGGTGAGCAGTTCTTC.

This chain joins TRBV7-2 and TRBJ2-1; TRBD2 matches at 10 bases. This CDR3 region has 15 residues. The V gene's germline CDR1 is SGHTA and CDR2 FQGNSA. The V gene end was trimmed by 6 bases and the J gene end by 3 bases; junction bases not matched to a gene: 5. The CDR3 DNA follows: TGTGCCAGCAGTCCCAGACTAGCGGGCTACAATGAGCAGTTCTTC. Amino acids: CASSPRLAGYNEQFF.

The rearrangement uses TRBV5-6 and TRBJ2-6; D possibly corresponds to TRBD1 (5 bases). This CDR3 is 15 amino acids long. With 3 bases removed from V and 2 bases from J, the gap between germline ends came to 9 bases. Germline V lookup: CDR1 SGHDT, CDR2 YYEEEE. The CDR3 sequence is CASSWQGAGANVLTF. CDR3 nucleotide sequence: TGTGCCAGCAGCTGGCAGGGTGCTGGGGCCAACGTCCTGACTTTC.

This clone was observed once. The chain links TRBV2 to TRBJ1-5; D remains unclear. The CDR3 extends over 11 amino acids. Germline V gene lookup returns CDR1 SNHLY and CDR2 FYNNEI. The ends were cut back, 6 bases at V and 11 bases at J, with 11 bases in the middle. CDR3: CASRSGVAQHF. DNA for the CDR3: TGTGCCAGCAGGAGCGGTGTTGCCCAGCATTTT. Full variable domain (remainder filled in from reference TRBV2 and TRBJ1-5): EPEVTQTPSHQVTQMGQEVILRCVPISNHLYFYWYRQILGQKVEFLVSFYNNEISEKSEIFDDQFSVERPDGSNFTLKIRSTKLEDSAMYFCASRSGVAQHFGDGTRLSIL.

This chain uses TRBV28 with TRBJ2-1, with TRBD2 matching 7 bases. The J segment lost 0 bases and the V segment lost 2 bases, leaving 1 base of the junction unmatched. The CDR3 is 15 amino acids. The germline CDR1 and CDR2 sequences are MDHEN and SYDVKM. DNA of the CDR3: TGTGCCAGCAGTTTAGGCGGGAGCTCCTACAATGAGCAGTTCTTC. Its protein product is CASSLGGSSYNEQFF. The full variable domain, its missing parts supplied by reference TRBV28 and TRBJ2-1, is DVKVTQSSRYLVKRTGEKVFLECVQDMDHENMFWYRQDPGLGLRLIYFSYDVKMKEKGDIPEGYSVSREKKERFSLILESASTNQTSMYLCASSLGGSSYNEQFFGPGTRLTVL.